Each of the 29 T cell receptor beta chains below was sequenced from the same sample in a study of cytomegalovirus exposure and HLA in healthy donors. The PCR made use of 60 Vbeta and 13 Jbeta primers. TCRdb's table, derived via immunoSEQ multiplex PCR, lists solely in-frame clones and lacks some. Of 150,000 to 170,000 clones in the sample, nearly 80% were seen once. Sequencing input: PBMCs. The origin of the receptors is a man younger than 45 in good health and CMV-seropositive.

This clone has a handful of counts. The chain combines TRBV18 with TRBJ1-4; TRBD1 is a possible D gene (6 bases). CDR1 and CDR2 from the germline V gene are KGHSH and LQKENI. This CDR3 spans 14 amino acids. Trimming pared 5 bases from V and 8 bases from J, leaving 15 bases between. CDR3 in amino acids: CASSTPLGTEKLFF. CDR3 bases: TGTGCCAGCTCAACCCCCCTTGGGACAGAAAAACTGTTTTTT.

V gene TRBV30 combines with J gene TRBJ2-3; 7 nucleotides match TRBD2. The CDR3 runs to 13 residues. Germline loops: CDR1 GTSNPN, CDR2 SVGIG (reference sequence). Germline trimming cut 2 bases from V and 5 bases from J; bases unmatched to any gene: 4. The CDR3 sequence is CAWSLRELDTQYF. The CDR3 DNA follows: TGTGCCTGGAGTTTGCGGGAGTTAGATACGCAGTATTTT.

The chain employs TRBV7-9 and TRBJ2-1; 8 bases are shared with TRBD2. Trimming removed 5 bases from V and 9 bases from J; junction bases left unmatched: 6. The CDR3 has 13 amino acids. The germline V gene encodes CDR1 SEHNR and CDR2 FQNEAQ (reference sequence). The CDR3 reads CASSPTGGSEQFF. As DNA, the CDR3 is TGTGCCAGCAGCCCCACGGGGGGGTCTGAGCAGTTCTTC.

This chain joins TRBV6-4 and TRBJ1-2; D is perhaps TRBD1 (5 bases). Trimming shortened V by 10 bases and J by 2 bases, and 11 bases separated the two germline ends. CDR1 MRHNA and CDR2 SNTAGT come from the germline V gene. There are 12 residues in the CDR3. The CDR3 here is CANKTVNYGYTF. The CDR3 DNA reads TGTGCCAACAAGACAGTGAACTATGGCTACACCTTC.

Note on this clone: One end of the junction varies from germline; a read error may be responsible. The rearrangement links TRBV7-9 to TRBJ1-1; D gene uncertain. There are 11 residues in the CDR3. Per germline, CDR1 SEHNR and CDR2 FQNEAQ (reference sequence). The CDR3 spells CSSSPLVVAFF. The CDR3 DNA follows: TGTTCCAGCAGCCCCCTTGTAGTTGCTTTCTTT.

CDR3 in DNA: TGTGCCAGCAGCTTAGATCGCGTTGGCTACACCTTC. This codes for CASSLDRVGYTF. The chain combines TRBV7-9 with TRBJ1-2; D uncertain. CDR1 is SEHNR and CDR2 is FQNEAQ in the germline V gene (reference sequence). CDR3 size: 12 residues. V was pared by 1 base and J by 7 bases, with 7 bases between.

Remarks on this clone: A junction end diverges from the germline sequence, so it may reflect a read error. V gene TRBV7-9 combines with J gene TRBJ1-4; 11 bases are a match to TRBD1. CDR1 and CDR2 (germline): SEHNR, FQNEAQ (reference sequence). CDR3 size: 16 residues. In nucleotides, the CDR3 is TGTTCCAGCAGCTTAGTGGGGACAGGGGGTAATGAAAAACTGTTTTTT. It yields the protein CSSSLVGTGGNEKLFF.

This clone is a singleton in its sample. This sequence joins TRBV6-6 and TRBJ2-3; 12 nucleotides line up with TRBD2. After removal of 2 bases from V and 8 bases from J, the junction contained 5 bases not matched to a gene. The CDR3 extends over 15 amino acids. Germline lookup yields CDR1 MNHNY and CDR2 SVGAGI (reference sequence). The CDR3 sequence is CASSYRTSGAATQYF. In DNA form, the CDR3 reads TGTGCCAGCAGTTACCGGACTAGCGGGGCCGCTACGCAGTATTTT.

V is TRBV9 and J is TRBJ2-7, with 8 positions matching TRBD2. J was trimmed by 0 bases and V by 4 bases; bases with no gene match: 9. The length of the CDR3 is 16 residues. Germline assignment: CDR1 SGDLS and CDR2 YYNGEE. The CDR3 sequence: CASSPRLASSSYEQYF. CDR3 DNA sequence: TGTGCCAGCAGCCCCCGACTAGCGAGCAGCTCCTACGAGCAGTACTTC.

The V gene is TRBV28, the J gene TRBJ2-7; the match to TRBD2 covers 9 bases. The CDR3 is 15 residues long. In germline, CDR1 is MDHEN, CDR2 SYDVKM. V was clipped by 4 bases and J by 3 bases; unmatched bases: 7. The CDR3 DNA reads as TGTGCCAGCAGTTCGCGGGCTAGCGGGAACTACGAGCAGTACTTC. As protein: CASSSRASGNYEQYF.

This sequence joins TRBV7-9 and TRBJ2-7, with TRBD1 identical over 10 bases. The CDR3 runs to 15 residues. Germline V gene sequence: CDR1 SEHNR, CDR2 FQNEAQ (reference sequence). V was pared by 3 bases and J by 5 bases, with 7 bases of the junction left unmatched. The CDR3 reads CASSFPDRGLHEQYF. Written as DNA, the CDR3 is TGTGCCAGCAGCTTTCCCGACAGGGGGCTCCACGAGCAGTACTTC.

This chain joins TRBV29-1 and TRBJ1-4, with 9 bases matching TRBD1. This CDR3 is 13 amino acids long. V dropped 7 bases and J dropped 8; count of bases not matched to a gene: 8. CDR1 and CDR2 from the germline V gene are SQVTM and ANQGSEA. CDR3 DNA: TGCAGCGCGGGGACAGGGCCGAGGGAAAAACTGTTTTTT. It is translated as CSAGTGPREKLFF.

This clone was seen only once. The chain links TRBV9 to TRBJ2-3; D is unclear. From germline, CDR1 is SGDLS and CDR2 YYNGEE. The V and J ends lost 4 bases and 3 bases respectively, with 6 bases between them. This CDR3 region has 12 residues. The CDR3 sequence: CASSSSTDTQYF. In DNA, the CDR3 is TGTGCCAGCAGCTCGAGTACAGATACGCAGTATTTT.

The rearrangement uses TRBV15 and TRBJ2-2; 7 bases map to TRBD1. Per the germline V gene, CDR1 is LNHNV and CDR2 is YYDKDF (reference sequence). Losses at the gene ends were 0 bases for V and 4 bases for J; bases not matched to a gene: 5. CDR3 length: 16 amino acids. The CDR3 region has the DNA TGTGCCACCAGCAGAGACGACAGGGCTCCCACCGGGGAGCTGTTTTTT. It codes for CATSRDDRAPTGELFF.

This clone was counted a few times. The genes are TRBV30 and TRBJ1-1, with 7 bases aligning to TRBD1. The CDR3 contains 13 residues. CDR1 and CDR2 from the germline V gene are GTSNPN and SVGIG (reference sequence). The ends lost 7 bases at V and 4 bases at J; junction bases unmatched: 9. For the CDR3, the DNA is TGTGCCTCTAAGGACAGGAGGGCCACTGAAGCTTTCTTT. Residues: CASKDRRATEAFF. The whole variable domain, remainder taken from reference TRBV30 and TRBJ1-1, is SQTIHQWPATLVQPVGSPLSLECTVEGTSNPNLYWYRQAAGRGLQLLFYSVGIGQISSEVPQNLSASRPQDRQFILSSKKLLLSDSGFYLCASKDRRATEAFFGQGTRLTVV.

V gene TRBV2 combines with J gene TRBJ1-1, with no clear D. The V and J ends lost 5 bases and 0 bases respectively, with 13 bases between them. Germline CDR1 is SNHLY and CDR2 is FYNNEI. The CDR3 is 15 amino acids. CDR3 nucleotide sequence: TGTGCCAGCAGTCAGTCGGCAGGAATGAACACTGAAGCTTTCTTT. Amino acids: CASSQSAGMNTEAFF.

The chain's CDR3 is CASSLSPGELFF. The DNA of the CDR3 is TGTGCCAGCAGTTTATCTCCCGGGGAGCTGTTTTTT. The V call is TRBV28, the J call TRBJ2-2; D not resolved. There are 12 residues in the CDR3. Looked up from germline, CDR1 is MDHEN and CDR2 is SYDVKM. Trimming pared 1 base from V and 6 bases from J, leaving 3 bases between.

The chain is built from TRBV7-2 and TRBJ2-1, with a possible D match to TRBD2 (6 bases). Trimming took off 5 bases at V and 5 bases at J, with 10 bases between the two ends. Germline V gives CDR1 SGHTA, CDR2 FQGNSA. This CDR3 comprises 13 residues. The CDR3 sequence is CASSPGLNNEQFF. CDR3 coding DNA: TGTGCCAGCAGCCCGGGACTTAACAATGAGCAGTTCTTC.

The chain links TRBV2 to TRBJ2-7; the D is unclear. Germline V lookup: CDR1 SNHLY, CDR2 FYNNEI. This CDR3 is 13 amino acids long. V lost 4 bases and J 7 bases, leaving 14 bases between the germline ends. CDR3 region: CASSGGEVREQYF. In DNA form, the CDR3 reads TGTGCCAGCAGTGGAGGTGAAGTAAGAGAGCAGTACTTC. The full variable domain, rest sourced from reference TRBV2 and TRBJ2-7, is EPEVTQTPSHQVTQMGQEVILRCVPISNHLYFYWYRQILGQKVEFLVSFYNNEISEKSEIFDDQFSVERPDGSNFTLKIRSTKLEDSAMYFCASSGGEVREQYFGPGTRLTVT.

The rearrangement links TRBV28 to TRBJ1-2; 11 bases are shared with TRBD1. Germline V gene data show CDR1 as MDHEN and CDR2 as SYDVKM. The CDR3 sequence is 14 residues long. The J segment lost 8 bases and the V segment lost 3 bases, leaving 5 bases of the junction unmatched. CDR3 sequence: CASSFGQGAGGYTF. The DNA of the CDR3 is TGTGCCAGCAGTTTCGGACAGGGGGCGGGAGGCTACACCTTC.

The chain uses TRBV7-2 and TRBJ2-1, with a tentative D call TRBD2 (6 bases). Germline V CDR1 and CDR2: SGHTA, FQGNSA. CDR3 length: 17 amino acids. V was cut by 1 base and J by 8 bases, with 21 bases left in between. The CDR3 DNA reads TGTGCCAGCAGCTTAGGAGGTTGGAGGGGCAGTTATTATGAGCAGTTCTTC. Translation gives CASSLGGWRGSYYEQFF.

V usage is TRBV19 and J usage is TRBJ1-5; the D is unclear. The CDR3 totals 13 residues. V dropped 1 base and J dropped 7 bases, with 8 bases sitting between them. Germline V gene sequence: CDR1 LNHDA, CDR2 SQIVND (reference sequence). This CDR3 is CASSIGSFQPQHF. CDR3 DNA sequence: TGTGCCAGTAGTATAGGGAGTTTCCAGCCCCAGCATTTT.

This clone was seen ten or more times. The chain joins TRBV10-2 to TRBJ1-1; 8 bases align to TRBD1. Per the germline V gene, CDR1 is WSHSY and CDR2 is SAAADI. The V gene end was trimmed by 6 bases and the J gene end by 3 bases; junction bases not matched to a gene: 9. The CDR3 runs 15 residues. As DNA, the CDR3 is TGCGCCAGCAGAGGCAGGGGGCTTGAGGACACTGAAGCTTTCTTT. This gives the protein CASRGRGLEDTEAFF.

This clone was counted a single time. The V and J genes are TRBV7-6 and TRBJ2-7; the D gene is possibly TRBD1 (5 bases). The CDR3 has 13 residues. V lost 0 bases and J 5 bases, leaving 8 bases between the germline ends. Germline CDR1 SGHVS, CDR2 FNYEAQ. The CDR3 region has the DNA TGTGCCAGCAGCTTAGCCAAAGGGGACGAGCAGTACTTC. It encodes CASSLAKGDEQYF.

For this clone: Other DNA sequences of this sample code for an identical CDR3. V and J are TRBV9 and TRBJ2-7; a possible D gene is TRBD2 (6 bases). Germline values: CDR1 SGDLS, CDR2 YYNGEE. This CDR3 region has 15 residues. V shed 0 bases and J shed 1 base, with 11 bases lying between them. The CDR3 reads CASSVGGTLSYEQYF. CDR3 coding DNA: TGTGCCAGCAGCGTAGGCGGGACTCTATCCTACGAGCAGTACTTC.

The chain uses TRBV10-1 and TRBJ2-3, with D tentatively TRBD1 (5 bases). From germline, CDR1 is WNHNN and CDR2 SYGVQD (reference sequence). The CDR3 runs to 13 residues. The germline V and J ends were trimmed by 0 bases and 5 bases, with 6 bases remaining between them. CDR3 in DNA: TGCGCCAGCAGTGAGTCCAGGGAAGATACGCAGTATTTT. Protein sequence: CASSESREDTQYF.

This sequence joins TRBV9 and TRBJ2-3; 9 bases align to TRBD1. Germline V lookup: CDR1 SGDLS, CDR2 YYNGEE. V lost 3 bases, J lost 4 bases, and 6 bases stayed unmatched. The CDR3 has 15 residues. CDR3 sequence reads: CASSDTGGESDTQYF. For the CDR3, the DNA is TGTGCCAGCAGCGACACAGGGGGCGAGTCAGATACGCAGTATTTT.

The chain has TRBV9 and TRBJ1-3; D is perhaps TRBD1 (6 bases). This CDR3 is 16 amino acids long. The V end lost 0 bases, the J end lost 3 bases, and 13 bases lay between the germline ends. Germline assignment: CDR1 SGDLS and CDR2 YYNGEE. CDR3 region: CASSVGGGADGNTIYF. The CDR3, as DNA: TGTGCCAGCAGCGTAGGTGGGGGGGCAGATGGAAACACCATATATTTT.

Written as DNA, the CDR3 is TGTGCCAGTAGTATCTACGGGGGTAGTCAGCCCCAGCATTTT. This translates into CASSIYGGSQPQHF. The gene calls are TRBV19 and TRBJ1-5; possible D gene TRBD1, 5 bases. Germline loops: CDR1 LNHDA, CDR2 SQIVND (reference sequence). Between the trimmed V and J ends, which lost 3 bases and 6 bases, there was a span of 12 bases. There are 14 residues in the CDR3.